This entry is about one TCR beta chain. This clonotype has more than one count but fewer than ten. The antigen this receptor binds is unknown. Within one base of it there is no much larger clone, and no base qualities were kept. The library was prepared using 5' RACE. TCRdb shows the sequencer as Illumina HiSeq 2500. A second roughly 7 to 12 cycle PCR used a sample-barcoded 5' primer and a J-beta primer mix. A unique molecular identifier was introduced onto each TCR beta cDNA molecule by a template-switch 5' adaptor carrying 12 random nucleotides. At least 2.5 million CDR3-containing paired-end reads were obtained from each sample. First-strand cDNA synthesis was performed from all RNA using the Mint cDNA synthesis kit, with priming by a TRBC-specific oligonucleotide. All cDNA was treated with uracil-DNA glycosylase and then went through a first 18-cycle PCR with the universal primers M1SS and BC2_uni_R. In the paper's pipeline: For normalization, 1 million high-quality reads were randomly selected from each sample, with every read carrying a distinct molecular identifier. Instead of being binned into consensus sequences, reads with shared molecular identifiers were discarded. MiTCR, with a Q25 quality threshold and the strictest error-elimination algorithm, was used for CDR3 identification, clonotype clustering and error correction. A nonparametric unseen species model with Euler transformation was used to estimate lower-bound total TCR beta diversity. TCRdb ran its own pipeline on the public reads, namely fastp trimming at Q25 and MiXCR clone calling, and kept in-frame beta chains. Every entry covers one CDR3 protein and lists the most common genes and DNA from its rows. TCRdb, not the original authors, processed these V and J calls. The sample table records 600,000 to 1,000,000 distinct CDR3 sequences; just under 25% of these occur just once. Under 4% of the sample is in the top ten clones.

The CDR3 measures 15 amino acids from cysteine to phenylalanine. Of the read, only the CDR3 DNA is kept; its 45 bases are in frame from base 1. CDR1 and CDR2 are read off the germline V gene as SGHAT and FQNNGV. Relative to germline, V is missing 5 bases and J is missing 6 bases, with 6 bases of the junction outside any gene match. This sample is drawn from a study of blood T cells in healthy people across ages (dated by TCRdb to about 2015). Study-wide context: In model experiments, template switching captured about one uniquely barcoded TCR beta cDNA molecule for every two T cells. The study measured age-related changes in TCR beta repertoire diversity using deep sequencing normalized with unique cDNA molecular identifiers. For two donors (one aged 18 to 30 and one aged 80 or older), the study analyzed two additional independent replicas of 1 million unique cDNA reads from the same blood draw. The donors were split into four age groups: young (average 16 years), middle-aged (39), aged (more than 60) and long-lived (approximately 80). The paper as a whole reports these results and caveats: Total diversity estimates from one million sequenced T cells were considered lower bounds and underestimates. Since profiling was done on bulk unsorted PBMCs, naive and antigen-experienced compartments could not be conclusively compared. There was a strong correlation between observed TCR beta diversity and the percentage of naive T cells measured by flow cytometry. Observed TCR beta diversity per million T cells fell roughly linearly with age, and a significant reduction was already apparent by age about 36. The long-lived group showed more naive CD4+ T cells, fewer expanded clones and increased TCR diversity than the aged group, suggesting age selection. Because donor CMV infection status was unknown, age-related changes in expanded clonotypes were potentially confounded.

The 35 to 40 donors, aged about 6 to 95 years, were systemically healthy Caucasian individuals from Russia. Ten milliliters of peripheral blood were drawn from each donor into EDTA-treated Vacutainer tubes. PBMCs were isolated by Ficoll-Paque density-gradient centrifugation, with at least 6.5 million obtained per sample. Total RNA was extracted from PBMCs with Trizol reagent, with at least 5.5 micrograms obtained per sample. Naive CD45RAhigh/CD27high T cell percentages were measured by flow cytometry on a PBMC aliquot from every donor. The same data also contributed to another study, on T cells of mothers and their children. From the second report: Nine systemically healthy Caucasian individuals served as donors, namely three mothers together with their six children. cDNA synthesis used all of the extracted RNA, with roughly 1.5 ug of RNA in each 15 ul reaction. In the second PCR, the M1S primer added sample barcodes and 2-4 random nucleotides. Over 8.5 million TCR beta CDR3 reads were obtained for each mother, and approximately 3 million reads were obtained for each child. Thymic selection similarly shapes TCR recombination output in related and unrelated pairs, with minor effect from inherited differences. Normalized repertoire overlap was always slightly but never significantly higher in related than unrelated mother-child pairs. With a sensitivity of 90 to 100 clones per million clonotypes, no persistent microchimeric T cell clones were detected. Deep NGS was used in the study to compare the TCR beta repertoires of mothers and children and to look for features that separate related mother-child pairs from unrelated individuals. The mean age was about 37 +/- 4 years for the mothers and roughly 10 +/- 4 years for the children. After adapter ligation with NEBNext reagents, the libraries were sequenced on Illumina HiSeq 2000 with 100+100 nt paired-end reads. To prevent cross-contamination, the mother and child libraries were prepared one month apart and sequenced in separate runs. Each donor had between roughly 450,000 and 2,300,000 distinct TCR beta clonotypes identified. Naive TCR beta clonotypes were estimated from low-frequency clonotypes matched to each donor's FACS-determined naive share, without sorting.

The chain links TRBV11-2 with TRBJ2-3, with 12 bases in between that match TRBD1. The sequence came from a boy between 10 and 17 years old in good health. Source material: blood. The CDR3 reads CASSAGTGGWDTQYF. The DNA sequence is given as TGTGCCAGCAGCGCCGGGACAGGGGGCTGGGATACGCAGTATTTT.